The 10 T cell receptor beta chains listed next were all sequenced from one sample in a study of Tregs in tolerant kidney transplant recipients. The repertoire was sequenced with immunoSEQ multiplex PCR; TCRdb's copy has only in-frame clones and lacks some. This sample carries about 6,300 clones, with 5.5% to 7.5% going to the ten biggest clones. Related graft donors supplied nonmyeloablative bone marrow transplants, and mixed chimerism was transient. Here the sequenced sample was CD4+ T cells from blood (PBMCs), taken 6 months after the transplant. These receptors were taken from a human patient who received a combined kidney and bone marrow transplant. Some T cells may have come from the graft donor.

Of note for this clone: The read comes to an end 3 residues before the CDR3 does, leaving the germline J gene to fill in the end. The rearrangement joins TRBV4-1 to TRBJ2-7; maybe TRBD1 (5 bases). Germline CDR1 is MGHRA and CDR2 is YSYEKL. CDR3 length equals 14 residues. Trimming stripped 3 bases from V and 3 bases from J, with 12 bases between. The DNA read from the CDR3 is TGCGCCAGCAGCCAGAGCGAGACAGACTACGAG. This codes for CASSQSETDYE. The CDR3 as a whole reads CASSQSETDYEQYF.

Judged by frequency, this clone is medium-sized. The read terminates 3 residues before the CDR3 end, so the remaining end is supplied by the germline J gene. This chain connects TRBV20-1 to TRBJ1-4; TRBD1 matches at 7 bases. CDR1 and CDR2 from the germline V gene are DFQATT and SNEGSKA (reference sequence). The CDR3 is 14 residues long. Germline trimming cut 0 bases from V and 7 bases from J; bases unmatched to any gene: 5. The CDR3 sequence is CSARERGGFEKLFF. CDR3 DNA, as far as it was read: TGCAGTGCTAGAGAAAGAGGGGGCTTTGAAAAA.

To note about this clone: The read gets to within 3 residues of the CDR3 end, and the germline J gene fills in the rest. The chain is built from TRBV7-2 and TRBJ2-1; tentatively, D is TRBD2 (7 bases). Trimming cost V 3 bases and J 7 bases, with 13 bases left between them. The CDR3 is made up of 14 amino acids. Germline CDR1 SGHTA, CDR2 FQGNSA. CDR3 residues: CASSFGAGANEQFF. The CDR3 bases that were read are TGTGCCAGCAGCTTCGGGGCGGGGGCGAATGAG.

This clone is called medium-sized based on its frequency. CDR3 in amino acids: CASSLGQGLQETQYF. CDR3 DNA, as far as it was read: TGTGCCAGCAGCTTAGGGCAGGGCCTCCAAGAGACC. This sequence joins TRBV11-3 and TRBJ2-5; maybe TRBD1 (5 bases). The CDR3 end falls 3 residues outside the read, so it is completed with the germline J gene. CDR1 SGHNT and CDR2 YENEEA come from the germline V gene. Trimming took off 1 base at V and 1 base at J, with 10 bases between the two ends. The CDR3 sequence is 15 residues long. Variable domain in full (rest from reference TRBV11-3 and TRBJ2-5): EAGVVQSPRYKIIEKKQPVAFWCNPISGHNTLYWYLQNLGQGPELLIRYENEEAVDDSQLPKDRFSAERLKGVDSTLKIQPAELGDSAVYLCASSLGQGLQETQYFGPGTRLLVL.

By frequency, this clone registers medium-sized. The observed sequence ends 3 residues before the CDR3 terminus, with the missing tail filled in from the germline J gene. V usage is TRBV20-1 and J usage is TRBJ2-3; TRBD2 aligns across 12 bases. The CDR3 contains 14 residues. V trimming: 6 bases; J trimming: 4 bases; junction bases outside the gene matches: 5. Germline values: CDR1 DFQATT, CDR2 SNEGSKA (reference sequence). The part of the CDR3 DNA that was read is TGCAGTGCGCCCTCTAGCGGGGGGGCAGATACG. It is translated as CSAPSSGGADT. The whole CDR3 region reads CSAPSSGGADTQYF.

On this clone itself: With the read ending 3 residues before the CDR3 end, the germline J gene is used to fill in that end. J is TRBJ2-1 and V is TRBV28; 10 bases are a match to TRBD2. Trimming took 4 bases from V and 5 from J; bases not matched to a gene: 14. Germline V gives CDR1 MDHEN, CDR2 SYDVKM. The CDR3 loop spans 18 amino acids. The CDR3 is CASSSPGPGTSANNEQFF. CDR3 DNA (partial): TGTGCCAGCAGTTCTCCTGGGCCTGGGACTAGCGCGAACAATGAG.

In the case of this clone: The observed sequence ends 3 residues before the CDR3 terminus, with the missing tail filled in from the germline J gene. The V call is TRBV10-3, the J call TRBJ2-7; 9 bases are a match to TRBD1. Germline-derived CDR1 and CDR2 are ENHRY and SYGVKD. Trimming cost V 8 bases and J 0 bases; bases outside gene matches: 8. There are 15 residues in the CDR3. CDR3 DNA, as far as it was read: TGTGCCATCTCCCCCCCGACAGGGGGCTCCTACGAG. It is translated as CAISPPTGGSYE. The full CDR3 sequence reads CAISPPTGGSYEQYF.

In the case of this clone: The read stops 3 residues short of the end of the CDR3; the missing end is completed from the germline J gene. The J gene is TRBJ2-1, the V gene TRBV5-1; D is perhaps TRBD2 (6 bases). V lost 3 bases to trimming and J lost 4 bases, with 8 bases between them. The CDR3 totals 13 residues. The germline V gene has CDR1 SGHRS and CDR2 YFSETQ. The CDR3 DNA, read in part, is TGCGCCAGCAGCTCGGGACTTTACAATGAG. Protein sequence: CASSSGLYNE. From start to end, the CDR3 is CASSSGLYNEQFF.

Comment on this clone: The CDR3 end falls 3 residues outside the read, so it is completed with the germline J gene. This chain links TRBV5-1 with TRBJ2-3, with 9 bases lining up with TRBD2. Germline assignment: CDR1 SGHRS and CDR2 YFSETQ. The CDR3 contains 16 residues. The V segment lost 4 bases and the J segment 4 bases; nucleotides outside the gene matches: 10. The CDR3 sequence is CASSGRPSGIPDTQYF. CDR3 DNA, as far as it was read: TGCGCCAGCAGCGGTCGTCCTAGCGGGATCCCAGATACG.

As to this clone: The observed sequence ends 3 residues before the CDR3 terminus, with the missing tail filled in from the germline J gene. The chain carries TRBV7-8 and TRBJ1-4; TRBD1 matches at 8 bases. The CDR3 loop spans 15 amino acids. V gave up 1 base and J gave up 8 bases; unmatched junction bases: 6. CDR1 SGHVS and CDR2 FQNEAQ come from the germline V gene. CDR3 residues: CASSLGGGQGEKLFF. The sequenced part of the CDR3 DNA is TGTGCCAGCAGCTTAGGTGGCGGACAGGGAGAAAAA.